A selection of T cell receptor beta chains follows, all from one sample in a study of T-cell reconstitution after alpha-beta-depleted transplantation in children. MiXCR was run by TCRdb on the PCR reads, yielding one entry per CDR3 protein. Here the sample spans about 870,000 distinct CDR3 sequences, roughly 15% being singletons. Specimen: PBMCs, mostly from graft donor cells, collected 360 days after TCRalphabeta/CD19-depleted stem cell transplant. These receptors were collected from a male patient younger than 18 who had a stem cell transplant for acute lymphoblastic leukemia, so the T cells may come from the graft donor. Both conserved end residues are part of each CDR3. The D gene is left open where the match is weak. A clone size is listed for some rows: how often the clone was seen (once, few, many), or a class if it is expanded.

j_call d_call clone_size v_call cdr3_aa cdr3_nt
TRBJ2-1 TRBD1 few TRBV29-1 CSVEDFLGDRVGNEQFF TGCAGCGTTGAAGATTTCTTGGGCGACAGGGTCGGTAATGAGCAGTTCTTC
TRBJ1-1 - - TRBV5-1 CASSFFQKDEAFF TGCGCCAGCAGCTTTTTTCAAAAGGACGAAGCTTTCTTT
TRBJ2-7 - - TRBV4-1 CASSHPRDRLYSYEQYF TGCGCCAGCAGCCATCCCCGGGACCGACTTTACTCCTACGAGCAGTACTTC
TRBJ2-1 - few TRBV7-9 CASSNPGLFYNEQFF TGTGCCAGCAGCAATCCGGGACTTTTCTACAATGAGCAGTTCTTC
TRBJ1-1 - - TRBV7-9 CASGGGEAFF TGTGCCAGCGGAGGGGGGGAAGCTTTCTTT
TRBJ1-5 - - TRBV7-2 CASSSSGRGRRNQPQHF TGTGCCAGCAGCTCCTCGGGCAGGGGAAGGCGAAATCAGCCCCAGCATTTT
TRBJ1-2 - - TRBV6-1 CASRPGWGAYGYTF TGTGCCAGCAGGCCAGGATGGGGAGCCTATGGCTACACCTTC
TRBJ2-4 - few TRBV6-5 CASSSGGWTADIQYF TGTGCCAGCAGTTCGGGGGGTTGGACAGCCGACATTCAGTACTTC
TRBJ2-7 - - TRBV12-5 CASGLAQLKYTYEQYF TGTGCTAGTGGTTTGGCGCAATTAAAGTATACCTACGAGCAGTACTTC
TRBJ2-1 TRBD2 - TRBV5-1 CASSYLLGVGGTSGSYNEQFF TGCGCCAGCAGTTACCTTCTTGGAGTGGGAGGGACTAGCGGCTCCTACAATGAGCAGTTCTTC
TRBJ2-7 - - TRBV7-8 CASSPRWGRPEQYF TGTGCCAGCAGCCCCCGTTGGGGTAGGCCCGAGCAGTACTTC
TRBJ2-5 TRBD2 - TRBV20-1 CSATDSGTSGRRAKLRETQYF TGCAGTGCTACCGACTCCGGGACTAGCGGGAGAAGGGCGAAACTCCGGGAGACCCAGTACTTC
TRBJ2-5 - once TRBV20-1 CSARDRVEVGETQYF TGCAGTGCTAGAGATCGAGTGGAGGTCGGCGAGACCCAGTACTTC
TRBJ1-2 - few TRBV4-1 CASSQGIRGSNYGYTF TGCGCCAGCAGCCAAGGTATCAGGGGCTCTAACTATGGCTACACCTTC
TRBJ2-7 - - TRBV2 CASSEVWAGQTYEQYF TGTGCCAGCAGTGAAGTTTGGGCAGGGCAAACCTACGAGCAGTACTTC
TRBJ2-6 - many TRBV5-1 CASSLVVQGSGANVLTF TGCGCCAGCAGCTTGGTTGTACAGGGTTCTGGGGCCAACGTCCTGACTTTC
TRBJ2-7 - few TRBV7-6 CASSTIGGSYEQYF TGTGCCAGCAGCACCATCGGGGGCTCGTACGAGCAGTACTTC